This TCR beta chain was obtained from a study of T cell responses to AZD1222 COVID-19 vaccine. Libraries were prepared by immunoSEQ multiplex PCR; TCRdb keeps only in-frame clonotypes and omits some of them. The sample has approximately 100,000 clones; approximately 87% are singletons. Germline CDR1 SGHRS, CDR2 YFSETQ. The CDR3 consists of 14 residues. V was shortened by 5 bases and J by 0 bases, with 8 bases between the two germline ends. Sequenced material: peripheral blood, taken on day 0 of AZD1222 vaccination. This rearrangement joins TRBV5-1 to TRBJ2-2; D perhaps matches TRBD1 (6 bases). The receptor was derived from an adult in good health. CDR3 protein: CASRDRPNTGELFF. The CDR3 DNA reads TGCGCCAGCAGAGACAGGCCGAACACCGGGGAGCTGTTTTTT.